The rows below give T cell receptor beta chains drawn from one sample of a study of Ad26.COV2.S vaccination and SARS-CoV-2 variants. Libraries were prepared by immunoSEQ multiplex PCR; TCRdb keeps only in-frame clonotypes and omits some of them. The sample consists of over 350,000 clones, roughly nine tenths of them appearing once. The specimen comprised peripheral blood, sampled in a trial of Ad26.COV2.S vaccine versus placebo. These receptors were collected from a person aged 18 to 59 who received the Ad26.COV2.S COVID-19 vaccine or a placebo. The CDR3 runs from the conserved cysteine through the conserved F or W. A D gene is named only where the DNA matches it firmly. Size tells how often a clone was seen (once, few, many) or the class of an expanded clone, and some rows leave it out.

>NA|few|TRBJ1-1|TRBV7-2
CASSLDVGRAGTEAFF
TGTGCCAGCAGCTTAGATGTGGGCAGGGCGGGGACTGAAGCTTTCTTT
>NA|NA|TRBJ2-1|TRBV12-3/TRBV12-4
CASSLVFSEQFF
TGTGCCAGCAGTTTGGTATTCAGTGAGCAGTTCTTC
>NA|NA|TRBJ1-6|TRBV2
CASKVTGLNSPLHF
TGTGCCAGCAAGGTGACAGGCCTTAATTCACCCCTCCACTTT
>NA|NA|TRBJ2-7|TRBV25-1
CASGGGSYEQYF
TGTGCCAGCGGGGGAGGCAGCTACGAGCAGTACTTC
>TRBD2|NA|TRBJ2-1|TRBV5-4
CASSPRGGQGNEQFF
TGTGCCAGCAGTCCTCGGGGGGGCCAGGGCAATGAGCAGTTCTTC
>NA|NA|TRBJ2-1|TRBV6-2/TRBV6-3
CASSVYNEQFF
TGTGCCAGCAGTGTGTACAATGAGCAGTTCTTC
>NA|NA|TRBJ2-7|TRBV4-3
CASSQDPPGGRGEQYF
TGCGCCAGCAGCCAAGATCCCCCGGGGGGCAGGGGCGAGCAGTACTTC
>NA|NA|TRBJ2-5|TRBV7-8
CASSSSTIQETQYF
TGTGCCAGCAGCTCGTCGACAATCCAAGAGACCCAGTACTTC
>NA|NA|TRBJ2-3|TRBV2
CASRGIGYTDTQYF
TGTGCCAGCAGAGGGATCGGGTACACAGATACGCAGTATTTT
>NA|once|TRBJ2-3|TRBV27
CASSLRSPPGIDTQYF
TGTGCCAGCAGTTTACGGTCACCGCCAGGCATAGATACGCAGTATTTT
>NA|NA|TRBJ2-7|TRBV7-2
CASSNGNSYEQYF
TGTGCAAGCAGTAACGGCAATTCCTACGAGCAGTACTTC
>NA|NA|TRBJ2-7|TRBV2
CASTPGQTYEQYF
TGTGCCAGCACTCCGGGGCAAACCTACGAGCAGTACTTC
>NA|NA|TRBJ1-2|TRBV30
CAWSVPGLGYTF
TGTGCCTGGAGTGTACCAGGCCTTGGCTACACCTTC
>TRBD1|NA|TRBJ2-7|TRBV29-1
CSGGTGKGEQYF
TGCAGCGGGGGGACAGGGAAAGGCGAGCAGTACTTC
>NA|once|TRBJ1-6|TRBV13
CASSRRGIYNSPLHF
TGTGCCAGCAGCCGCCGAGGCATCTATAATTCACCCCTCCACTTT
>TRBD2|NA|TRBJ2-1|TRBV7-9
CASSPHLAGRNNEQFF
TGTGCCAGCAGCCCACATCTAGCGGGGCGTAACAATGAGCAGTTCTTC
>TRBD1|NA|TRBJ1-4|TRBV19
CAHGARTGLGKLFF
TGTGCCCACGGTGCCCGGACAGGGTTAGGAAAACTGTTTTTT
>NA|NA|TRBJ1-1|TRBV25-1
CASSEYGRPEAFF
TGTGCCAGCAGTGAATACGGGAGGCCTGAAGCTTTCTTT
>NA|NA|TRBJ2-3|TRBV3-1/TRBV3-2
CASSPFLSVTDTQYF
TGTGCCAGCAGCCCGTTTCTCAGTGTGACAGATACGCAGTATTTT
>NA|NA|TRBJ2-7|TRBV7-9
CASSLARSYEQYF
TGTGCCAGCAGCTTAGCGCGTTCCTACGAGCAGTACTTC
>TRBD1|NA|TRBJ1-3|TRBV4-1
CASSQDRGPGNTIYF
TGCGCCAGCAGCCAAGACAGGGGGCCTGGAAACACCATATATTTT
>NA|many|TRBJ2-4|TRBV2
CAIATLGAKNIQYF
TGTGCCATCGCCACCCTCGGCGCCAAAAACATTCAGTACTTC
>NA|NA|TRBJ2-7|TRBV7-8
CASSTRSSYEQYF
TGTGCCAGCAGCACTCGTAGCTCCTACGAGCAGTACTTC
>NA|NA|TRBJ2-1|TRBV5-1
CASMGQIYNEQFF
TGCGCCAGCATGGGGCAGATTTACAATGAGCAGTTCTTC
>NA|NA|TRBJ2-2|TRBV7-2
CASSLLWVNTGELFF
TGTGCCAGCAGCTTACTCTGGGTCAACACCGGGGAGCTGTTTTTT
>NA|NA|TRBJ2-7|TRBV4-2
CASSRLSGITYEQYF
TGTGCCAGCAGCCGACTCTCCGGGATAACCTACGAGCAGTACTTC
>NA|NA|TRBJ1-5|TRBV3-1/TRBV3-2
CASSQEPDGNQPQHF
TGTGCCAGCAGCCAAGAACCGGACGGGAATCAGCCCCAGCATTTT
>NA|once|TRBJ2-2|TRBV7-2
CASNLGPGNTGELFF
TGTGCCAGCAACCTAGGGCCGGGAAACACCGGGGAGCTGTTTTTT
>TRBD2|NA|TRBJ2-3|TRBV6-2/TRBV6-3
CASTPGIAGGTDTQYF
TGTGCCAGCACCCCCGGGATTGCGGGGGGCACAGATACGCAGTATTTT
>TRBD2|NA|TRBJ2-1|TRBV5-6
CASSWTSGDYNEQFF
TGTGCCAGCAGCTGGACTAGCGGGGACTACAATGAGCAGTTCTTC
>NA|NA|TRBJ2-2|TRBV25-1
CASSVRNTGELFF
TGTGCCAGCAGTGTGAGAAACACCGGGGAGCTGTTTTTT
>NA|NA|TRBJ1-2|TRBV9
CASSSDISRKGYTF
TGTGCCAGCAGCTCGGACATCTCGAGGAAAGGCTACACCTTC
>NA|NA|TRBJ2-7|TRBV29-1
CSVERHFPYYEQYF
TGCAGCGTTGAGCGCCATTTCCCCTACTACGAGCAGTACTTC
>TRBD2|few|TRBJ2-3|TRBV6-5
CASMVSGGAGGTQYF
TGTGCCAGCATGGTTAGCGGGGGTGCTGGGGGTACGCAGTATTTT
>NA|once|TRBJ1-4|TRBV4-3
CASSQDLQGHSTNEKLFF
TGCGCCAGCAGCCAAGATTTGCAGGGCCACTCAACTAATGAAAAACTGTTTTTT
>NA|NA|TRBJ1-1|TRBV19
CASRASPLDAFF
TGTGCCAGTAGGGCTTCACCCTTGGACGCTTTCTTT
>NA|NA|TRBJ2-7|TRBV3-1/TRBV3-2
CASSQERLEQYF
TGTGCCAGCAGCCAAGAACGGCTGGAGCAGTACTTC
>TRBD1|NA|TRBJ1-2|TRBV2
CASNPDRGHYGYTF
TGTGCCAGCAATCCTGACAGGGGGCACTATGGCTACACCTTC
>TRBD1|once|TRBJ2-2|TRBV2
CASSRGTGDTGELFF
TGTGCCAGCTCGAGGGGGACAGGGGACACCGGGGAGCTGTTTTTT
>NA|NA|TRBJ1-2|TRBV19
CASSPRNPSYGYTF
TGTGCCAGTAGTCCTCGCAACCCGAGCTATGGCTACACCTTC
>NA|NA|TRBJ1-1|TRBV7-2
CASSYEVNTEAFF
TGTGCCAGCAGCTATGAGGTAAACACTGAAGCTTTCTTT
>TRBD1|NA|TRBJ1-2|TRBV9
CASSVAPGQGNYGYTF
TGTGCCAGCAGCGTAGCTCCGGGACAGGGCAACTATGGCTACACCTTC
>NA|NA|TRBJ2-2|TRBV19
CASSRDTNTGELFF
TGTGCCAGTTCCCGGGACACGAACACCGGGGAGCTGTTTTTT
>NA|NA|TRBJ1-2|TRBV21-1
CASSHLDGYTF
TGTGCCAGCAGCCATCTCGATGGCTACACCTTC
>NA|NA|TRBJ1-1|TRBV5-8
CASTAVYTEAFF
TGTGCCAGCACGGCAGTATACACTGAAGCTTTCTTT
>NA|once|TRBJ1-3|TRBV30
CAWSVRTAGPSGNTIYF
TGTGCCTGGAGTGTAAGGACTGCCGGGCCCTCTGGAAACACCATATATTTT
>NA|NA|TRBJ2-3|TRBV15
CATSRDKDSSGADTQYF
TGTGCCACCAGCAGAGATAAGGATTCTAGTGGGGCAGATACGCAGTATTTT
>TRBD2|NA|TRBJ2-5|TRBV7-6
CASSLGRTRGGETQYF
TGTGCCAGCAGCTTGGGAAGGACTAGGGGAGGGGAGACCCAGTACTTC
>NA|NA|TRBJ1-4|TRBV6-6
CASSDVTGTNEKLFF
TGTGCCAGCAGTGACGTAACGGGAACTAATGAAAAACTGTTTTTT
>NA|NA|TRBJ1-3|TRBV4-3
CASSQRVGEGGGNTIYF
TGCGCCAGCAGCCAACGTGTCGGTGAGGGAGGAGGAAACACCATATATTTT
>TRBD2|NA|TRBJ2-1|TRBV5-6
CASSHLAGPYNEQFF
TGTGCCAGCAGCCACCTAGCGGGGCCTTACAATGAGCAGTTCTTC
>NA|NA|TRBJ2-7|TRBV20-1
CSASRASLRDEQYF
TGCAGTGCCAGTCGAGCATCCCTCAGGGACGAGCAGTACTTC
>NA|NA|TRBJ1-4|TRBV5-4
CASSLGDTSEKLFF
TGTGCCAGCAGCTTGGGCGACACTTCGGAAAAACTGTTTTTT
>NA|NA|TRBJ1-2|TRBV30
CAWTGYNWDGYTF
TGTGCCTGGACCGGGTACAACTGGGATGGCTACACCTTC
>NA|NA|TRBJ1-2|TRBV6-6
CASCYSPDYGYTF
TGTGCCAGCTGTTACAGCCCAGACTATGGCTACACCTTC
>NA|NA|TRBJ1-2|TRBV5-1
CASSPGTEWDYGYTF
TGCGCCAGCAGCCCGGGGACTGAGTGGGATTATGGCTACACCTTC
>TRBD1|NA|TRBJ1-1|TRBV6-4
CASRRAGGSEAFF
TGTGCCAGCAGGAGAGCAGGGGGCTCAGAAGCTTTCTTT
>NA|NA|TRBJ1-1|TRBV7-6
CASSSGRDKRNTEAFF
TGTGCCAGCAGCTCGGGGCGGGACAAACGGAACACGGAAGCTTTCTTT
>TRBD1|few|TRBJ2-7|TRBV5-1
CASSFTGGEQYF
TGCGCCAGCAGCTTCACAGGGGGCGAGCAGTACTTC
>NA|NA|TRBJ1-1|TRBV5-8
CASSYMRGIVPAAFF
TGTGCCAGCAGCTATATGAGGGGGATCGTCCCGGCGGCTTTCTTT